This entry is about one TCR beta chain. The target of this receptor is not known. Base qualities are not at hand, and no much larger clone is one base apart. The data are from a study of CD8+ T cells in alopecia areata (dated by TCRdb to 2016 to 2019). Background for the entire study: The treated patients took part in an open-label pilot trial in which moderate-to-severe alopecia areata was treated with oral tofacitinib at 5 to 10 mg twice daily. Patients stayed on tofacitinib for 6 to 18 months and then had 6 months of follow-up off drug so that delayed response and recurrence could be assessed. Disease severity in treated patients was measured with the SALT score, which quantifies the percentage of affected scalp surface area. In both human patients and the C3H/HeJ mouse model, the study applied high-throughput TCRbeta sequencing to look at T cell clonal expansion in alopecia areata. On the human side, TCRbeta sequencing was run on scalp tissue and on sorted CD4+ and CD8+ peripheral blood T cells from healthy controls and from alopecia areata patients with either patchy or totalis/universalis disease. Tofacitinib-treated patients had biopsies at baseline and at 4 and 24 weeks of treatment, with a later scalp biopsy in several patients. Scalp clonality was compared among normal scalp (n=4), patchy alopecia areata scalp (n=8), and alopecia totalis/universalis scalp (n=8). The RNA source kit depended on sample type: the PAXgene miRNA kit for fixed scalp, the miRNeasy kit for PBMCs, and the RNeasy kit for mouse skin. immunoSEQ multiplex PCR using 35 Vbeta forward primers and 13 Jbeta reverse primers was used to amplify TCRbeta CDR3 regions.

In the paper's terms, the treatment or condition label means: oral pan-JAK inhibitor, 5-10 mg twice daily. Lesional scalp punch biopsies and peripheral blood were obtained from alopecia areata patients. PBMCs were separated by density centrifugation and stained for CD3, CD4 and CD8, after which CD4+ and CD8+ T cells were sorted on a FACSAria. The research as a whole found: Shared TCR sequences between patients were less evident than in mice, which may be partly attributable to HLA diversity in the patient population. Scalp TCR repertoire analysis is complicated because resident alphabeta T cells in normal human skin are also sequenced, whereas mouse skin is dominated by gammadelta T cells. Compared with normal scalp, lesional scalp had higher clonality and more expanded CD8+ clones, particularly in alopecia totalis/universalis, a pattern that suggests antigenic drive. Many expanded lesional clones were found to persist in scalp and blood during tofacitinib treatment, and relapse after treatment cessation may be partly explained by this persistence. The treated cohort was small, with a single nonresponder, so links between baseline CD8+ expansion and response need larger studies. With tofacitinib, both scalp clonality and the number of expanded CD8+ clones among the top 100 scalp clones went down significantly.

Between the V and J ends, shortened by 5 bases and 0 bases respectively, the junction contains 13 bases. The CDR1 and CDR2 encoded by the germline V gene are SQVTM and ANQGSEA. The cysteine opens and the phenylalanine closes a CDR3 of 14 amino acids. Just CDR3 DNA is preserved here, 42 bases in frame from base 1. Receptor amplification or capture employed the immunoSEQ multiplex PCR assay. RNA was extracted from all samples and reverse transcribed into cDNA, which served as template for TCR sequencing. First-strand cDNA was synthesized using SuperScript III with a 2:1 mix of oligo-dT and random hexamers. A synthetic immune receptor repertoire was used to gauge amplification bias, and whatever bias remained was removed computationally. Under the source paper's analysis protocol: Raw reads were preprocessed for error removal, and CDR3 was defined according to IMGT conventions as running from the conserved cysteine to phenylalanine. Clonality was computed as 1 minus the Shannon entropy, with the entropy normalized by log2 of the number of productive unique TCRs. Scalp TCRbeta sequences were cross-referenced with sorted blood CD4 and CD8 repertoires so that the CD4 or CD8 identity of scalp clones could be inferred. TCRdb's version of the immuneACCESS table is confined to in-frame rearrangements and falls short of the full clone set. An unresolved V gene accounts for under half of the shortfall where checked; the remainder is of unknown origin. That table supplies the V and J calls and clone size; D and trimming were determined from the DNA. For this sample the table gives about 270,000 clones, of which roughly 60% were detected only once. 0.93% of the sample belongs to the ten largest clones.

Sequences were derived from CD4+ T cells sorted from blood, sampled at roughly week 52, from a patient treated with tofacitinib. This sequence uses TRBV29-1 and TRBJ1-1; TRBD1 is possibly the D segment (6 matching bases). The clonotype comes from a human donor with alopecia areata. The DNA sequence reads TGCAGCGTTATACCGGGACAAATGAACACTGAAGCTTTCTTT. Its translation is CSVIPGQMNTEAFF.